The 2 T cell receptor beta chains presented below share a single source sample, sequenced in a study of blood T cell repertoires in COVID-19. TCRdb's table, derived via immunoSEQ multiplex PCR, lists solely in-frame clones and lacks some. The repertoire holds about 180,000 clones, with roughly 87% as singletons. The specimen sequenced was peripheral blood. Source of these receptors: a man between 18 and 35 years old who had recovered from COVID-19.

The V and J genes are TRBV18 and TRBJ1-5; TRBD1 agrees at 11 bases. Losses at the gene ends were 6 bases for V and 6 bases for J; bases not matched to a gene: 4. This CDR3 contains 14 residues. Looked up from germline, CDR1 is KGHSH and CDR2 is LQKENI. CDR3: CASSPGQGGQPQHF. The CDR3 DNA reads TGTGCCAGCTCGCCGGGACAGGGGGGTCAGCCCCAGCATTTT.

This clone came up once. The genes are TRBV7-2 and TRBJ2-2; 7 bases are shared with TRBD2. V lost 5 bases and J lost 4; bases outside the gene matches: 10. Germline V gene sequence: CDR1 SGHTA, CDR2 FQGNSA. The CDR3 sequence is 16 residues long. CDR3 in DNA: TGTGCCAGCAGCCCAGAGGGAGGGAGGGCCACCGGGGAGCTGTTTTTT. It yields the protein CASSPEGGRATGELFF. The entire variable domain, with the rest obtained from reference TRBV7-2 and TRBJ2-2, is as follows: GAGVSQSPSNKVTEKGKDVELRCDPISGHTALYWYRQSLGQGLEFLIYFQGNSAPDKSGLPSDRFSAERTGGSVSTLTIQRTQQEDSAVYLCASSPEGGRATGELFFGEGSRLTVL.